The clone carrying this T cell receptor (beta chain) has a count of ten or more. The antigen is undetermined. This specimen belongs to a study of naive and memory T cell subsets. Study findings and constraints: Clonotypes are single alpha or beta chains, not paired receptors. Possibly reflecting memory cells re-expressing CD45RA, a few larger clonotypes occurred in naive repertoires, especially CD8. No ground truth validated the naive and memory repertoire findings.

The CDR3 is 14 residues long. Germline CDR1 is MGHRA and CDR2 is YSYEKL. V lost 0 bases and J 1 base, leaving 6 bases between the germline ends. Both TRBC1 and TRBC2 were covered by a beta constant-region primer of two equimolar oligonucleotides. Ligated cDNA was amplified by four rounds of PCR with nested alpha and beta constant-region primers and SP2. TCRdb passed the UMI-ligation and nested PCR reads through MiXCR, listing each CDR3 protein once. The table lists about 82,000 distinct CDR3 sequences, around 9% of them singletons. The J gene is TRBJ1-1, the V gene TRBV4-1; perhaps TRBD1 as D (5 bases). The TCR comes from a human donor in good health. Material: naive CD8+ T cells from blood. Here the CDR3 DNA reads TGCGCCAGCAGCCAAGACAGGGCGAACACTGAAGCTTTCTTT. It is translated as CASSQDRANTEAFF.